The 24 T cell receptor beta chains reported below all come from one sample, sequenced in a study of identical twins. TCRdb re-derived calls from the 5' RACE reads in MiXCR, one entry per CDR3 protein. The table shows a few hundred thousand distinct CDR3 sequences, with about 8.3% occurring only once. This sample also appeared in a second study, on yellow fever vaccine responses in identical twins.

The sample comprised CD8+ T cells sorted from blood. Every receptor here comes from a woman aged 18-30 years in good health.

This clonotype was counted between two and nine times. The chain employs TRBV4-1 and TRBJ2-5; 10 nucleotides line up with TRBD1. With 4 bases clipped from V and 2 bases from J, the junction kept 10 bases outside the gene matches. The germline V gene has CDR1 MGHRA and CDR2 YSYEKL. This CDR3 spans 17 amino acids. The CDR3 region is CASSPIWGQGWQETQYF. The CDR3 DNA is TGCGCCAGCAGCCCGATCTGGGGACAGGGGTGGCAAGAGACCCAGTACTTC.

The chain has TRBV6-1 and TRBJ1-2; unclear D gene. The CDR3 length is 12 residues. Germline V CDR1 and CDR2: MNHNS, SASEGT. Trimming pared 2 bases from V and 6 bases from J, leaving 7 bases between. CDR3 sequence (DNA): TGTGCCAGCAGTGAACAAGTCGATGGCTACACCTTC. This translates into CASSEQVDGYTF.

This clonotype was observed a few times. This sequence joins TRBV14 and TRBJ2-1; TRBD2 matches at 9 bases. The J segment lost 0 bases and the V segment lost 5 bases, leaving 5 bases of the junction unmatched. The CDR3 is made up of 16 amino acids. The germline V gene has CDR1 SGHDN and CDR2 FVKESK. The CDR3 bases are TGTGCCAGCAGCGTAGCGGGGGAAATCTCCTACAATGAGCAGTTCTTC. Residues: CASSVAGEISYNEQFF.

This chain uses TRBV20-1 with TRBJ2-7; 14 nucleotides agree with TRBD2. Unmatched junction bases numbered 9, after V lost 0 bases and J lost 5 bases. The CDR3 extends over 17 amino acids. CDR1 DFQATT and CDR2 SNEGSKA come from the germline V gene (reference sequence). The CDR3 sequence: CSARDIWTSGRINEQYF. The CDR3 region has the DNA TGCAGTGCTAGAGATATTTGGACTAGCGGGAGGATAAACGAGCAGTACTTC.

The chain couples TRBV7-6 to TRBJ2-7; no reliable D call. Trimming shortened V by 6 bases and J by 0 bases, and 12 bases separated the two germline ends. The length of the CDR3 is 14 residues. Germline-derived CDR1 and CDR2 are SGHVS and FNYEAQ. CDR3 in amino acids: CASSRTSDSYEQYF. The CDR3 DNA reads TGTGCCAGCAGTCGAACATCGGACTCCTACGAGCAGTACTTC.

The table lists this clonotype with many counts. The chain links TRBV11-1 to TRBJ2-7, with 8 bases lining up with TRBD2. The junction had 16 bases not matched to a gene; V was cut back by 5 bases and J by 1 base. Germline loops: CDR1 SGHAT, CDR2 FQDESV (reference sequence). CDR3 length: 18 residues. Here the CDR3 DNA reads TGTGCCAGCAGCCCACACTTTGGAGCGGGAGACCTATCCTACGAGCAGTACTTC. It encodes CASSPHFGAGDLSYEQYF. The whole variable domain, filled in from reference TRBV11-1 and TRBJ2-7, reads EAEVAQSPRYKITEKSQAVAFWCDPISGHATLYWYRQILGQGPELLVQFQDESVVDDSQLPKDRFSAERLKGVDSTLKIQPAELGDSAMYLCASSPHFGAGDLSYEQYFGPGTRLTVT.

This clonotype was seen a handful of times. A read error may account for a junction end that differs from germline. The V and J genes are TRBV7-8 and TRBJ2-2; the D gene is possibly TRBD1 (9 bases). In germline, CDR1 is SGHVS, CDR2 FQNEAQ. The CDR3 has 18 residues. The CDR3 protein is CASSVAGQGVEHTGELFF. The CDR3, as DNA: TGTGCCAGCAGCGTAGCGGGACAGGGAGTAGAGCACACCGGGGAGCTGTTTTTT.

The CDR3 loop reads CASSSDLSPGELFF. CDR3 bases: TGCGCCAGCAGCTCGGACCTCTCACCCGGGGAGCTGTTTTTT. The chain couples TRBV5-1 to TRBJ2-2; D is undetermined. The ends were cut back, 3 bases at V and 6 bases at J, with 12 bases in the middle. Germline loops: CDR1 SGHRS, CDR2 YFSETQ. The CDR3 contains 14 residues.

This clonotype was observed a handful of times. The chain combines TRBV4-3 with TRBJ2-5; the D call may be TRBD1 or TRBD2 (5 bases each). CDR1 and CDR2 from the germline V gene are LGHNA and YSLEER. The V and J ends lost 0 bases and 5 bases respectively, with 13 bases between them. The CDR3 loop spans 15 amino acids. The CDR3 reads CASSQDWGTVETQYF. The DNA of the CDR3 is TGCGCCAGCAGCCAAGATTGGGGGACGGTGGAGACCCAGTACTTC.

The chain combines TRBV9 with TRBJ1-1; D is unresolved. Germline loops: CDR1 SGDLS, CDR2 YYNGEE. This CDR3 spans 13 amino acids. The germline V and J ends were trimmed by 0 bases and 1 base, with 4 bases remaining between them. The CDR3 bases are TGTGCCAGCAGCGTAGCAGAGAACACTGAAGCTTTCTTT. The encoded protein is CASSVAENTEAFF.

The table lists this clonotype with a few counts. This chain links TRBV6-5 with TRBJ2-3; 10 positions agree with TRBD2. Germline CDR1 is MNHEY and CDR2 is SVGAGI. The CDR3 runs 16 residues. V lost 2 bases to trimming and J lost 4 bases; unmatched junction nucleotides: 6. This CDR3 is CASSYRLAGDPDTQYF. The CDR3 bases are TGTGCCAGCAGTTACCGTCTAGCGGGAGACCCAGATACGCAGTATTTT.

V gene TRBV5-6 combines with J gene TRBJ2-2, with D uncertain. The V gene lost 8 bases and the J gene lost 6 bases, with 14 bases spanning the gap. Germline V gene data show CDR1 as SGHDT and CDR2 as YYEEEE. The length of the CDR3 is 13 residues. The CDR3: CARASWLPGELFF. CDR3 DNA sequence: TGTGCCAGGGCCTCCTGGCTCCCCGGGGAGCTGTTTTTT.

This clonotype was recorded at least ten times. The chain is built from TRBV5-1 and TRBJ2-2; perhaps TRBD2 as D (5 bases). V was trimmed by 2 bases and J by 1 base, leaving 12 bases between them. The V gene's germline CDR1 is SGHRS and CDR2 YFSETQ. CDR3 length equals 16 residues. DNA for the CDR3: TGCGCCAGCAGCTTTTGGGAGTTAAGGAACACCGGGGAGCTGTTTTTT. Translation gives CASSFWELRNTGELFF.

This clonotype came up a few times. This chain joins TRBV20-1 and TRBJ2-7; D might be TRBD1 (5 bases). Trimming took 3 bases from V and 0 from J, leaving 9 bases between them. CDR1 DFQATT and CDR2 SNEGSKA come from the germline V gene (reference sequence). The CDR3 consists of 13 residues. The CDR3 DNA follows: TGCAGTGCTAGCCAGGGTAGCTCCTACGAGCAGTACTTC. This translates into CSASQGSSYEQYF.

V is TRBV11-3 and J is TRBJ2-7, with D possibly being TRBD1 or TRBD2 (5 bases each). The CDR3 runs 15 residues. Trimming took 1 base from V and 2 from J, leaving 12 bases between them. CDR1 and CDR2 from the germline V gene are SGHNT and YENEEA. CDR3 sequence: CASSLASGAAYEQYF. CDR3 DNA sequence: TGTGCCAGCAGCTTAGCCTCCGGGGCCGCCTACGAGCAGTACTTC.

This clonotype was found a few times. Written as DNA, the CDR3 is TGCAGCGTTGCCCCGGGACAGGGGGTCTACGAGCAGTACTTC. It codes for CSVAPGQGVYEQYF. The chain is built from TRBV29-1 and TRBJ2-7; TRBD1 aligns across 11 bases. Germline CDR1 is SQVTM and CDR2 is ANQGSEA. This CDR3 contains 14 residues. J gave up 3 bases and V 4 bases, and 5 bases lay outside the gene matches.

This clonotype was detected many times. The rearrangement joins TRBV7-8 to TRBJ2-5, with D tentatively TRBD1 or TRBD2 (5 bases each). CDR3 length equals 16 residues. V was trimmed by 0 bases and J by 4 bases, leaving 15 bases between them. Germline V CDR1 and CDR2: SGHVS, FQNEAQ. CDR3 DNA: TGTGCCAGCAGCTTAGCGAGGGCAGGGACGGGAGAGACCCAGTACTTC. It encodes CASSLARAGTGETQYF.

The chain combines TRBV9 with TRBJ1-1; perhaps TRBD1 as D (6 bases). The CDR3 contains 15 residues. Germline V CDR1 and CDR2: SGDLS, YYNGEE. Trimming left V 0 bases short and J 6 bases short, with 15 bases between. The CDR3 region is CASSVVGGLFSEAFF. As DNA, the CDR3 is TGTGCCAGCAGCGTAGTTGGGGGCCTGTTTTCTGAAGCTTTCTTT.

The DNA for the CDR3 is TGCGCCAGCAGCCAAGGCCATGGGGGGGAGTATAGCAATCAGCCCCAGCATTTT. Translation: CASSQGHGGEYSNQPQHF. This rearrangement joins TRBV4-1 to TRBJ1-5; D may be TRBD1 (5 bases). Germline CDR1 is MGHRA and CDR2 is YSYEKL. The CDR3 totals 18 residues. The V end was cut by 1 base, the J end by 0 bases, with 16 bases between.

At least ten counts were recorded for this clonotype. The chain is built from TRBV21-1 and TRBJ1-5. TRBV21-1 is recorded as a pseudogene. The CDR3 extends over 19 amino acids. The CDR3 is CASSKEGVRGAGSNQPQHF. DNA for the CDR3: TGTGCCAGCAGCAAAGAAGGAGTGCGGGGGGCTGGGAGCAATCAGCCCCAGCATTTT.

This clonotype has a handful of counts. The chain has TRBV30 and TRBJ2-7; 9 nucleotides align to TRBD2. V lost 3 bases, J lost 2 bases, and 5 bases stayed unmatched. The CDR3 is made up of 14 amino acids. Per the germline V gene, CDR1 is GTSNPN and CDR2 is SVGIG (reference sequence). CDR3 residues: CAWSNGGGAYEQYF. In nucleotides, the CDR3 is TGTGCCTGGAGCAACGGCGGGGGGGCCTACGAGCAGTACTTC.

The rearrangement joins TRBV18 to TRBJ2-7; D unresolved. This CDR3 is 11 amino acids long. CDR1 is KGHSH and CDR2 is LQKENI in the germline V gene. Deletions cut 2 bases from V and 6 bases from J, with 5 bases between. The CDR3 DNA reads as TGTGCCAGCTCACCATTTAGCGAGCAGTACTTC. Amino acid sequence: CASSPFSEQYF.

This clonotype was seen more than once but under ten times. The gene calls are TRBV20-1 and TRBJ2-3; D perhaps matches TRBD2 (6 bases). Trimming pared 0 bases from V and 6 bases from J, leaving 16 bases between. Per the germline V gene, CDR1 is DFQATT and CDR2 is SNEGSKA (reference sequence). This CDR3 region has 15 residues. CDR3 nucleotides: TGCAGTGCTAGAGATCGCAGGCGGGAAGCTGATACGCAGTATTTT. Protein sequence: CSARDRRREADTQYF.

The V call is TRBV20-1, the J call TRBJ1-3; weak D call: TRBD1 (6 bases). The germline V and J ends were trimmed by 5 bases and 0 bases, with 14 bases remaining between them. Per the germline V gene, CDR1 is DFQATT and CDR2 is SNEGSKA (reference sequence). This CDR3 comprises 15 residues. CDR3 DNA: TGCAGTGCTTCACCCCCAGGGGCCTCTGGAAACACCATATATTTT. Its protein product is CSASPPGASGNTIYF.